This is a list of T cell receptor beta chains from one sample in a study of cytomegalovirus exposure and HLA in healthy donors. TCRdb keeps only in-frame clones here, not all; method: immunoSEQ multiplex PCR. Counted here are 100,000 to 150,000 clones, less than 85% occurring once; the ten biggest clones make up 1%. Material: PBMCs. The receptor source for this set is a man aged 35 to 55 in good health and CMV-seronegative. CDR3s include the opening cysteine and the closing phenylalanine or tryptophan. A D gene is named only where the DNA matches it firmly. Expanded clones get a size class; other rows say once, few or many, or leave the size out.

d_call,v_call,clone_size,j_call,cdr3_nt,cdr3_aa
NA,TRBV7-2,NA,TRBJ2-7,TGTGCCAGCAGCTTAGCTCCGGGACACTACTACGAGCAGTACTTC,CASSLAPGHYYEQYF
TRBD1,TRBV5-6,NA,TRBJ2-7,TGTGCCAGCAGCTCACAGGGGACCCTCTCCGAGCAGTACTTC,CASSSQGTLSEQYF
NA,TRBV12-5,NA,TRBJ1-4,TGTGCTAGTGGTTTGGATCATCGGGAAAAACTGTTTTTT,CASGLDHREKLFF
TRBD1,TRBV4-1,NA,TRBJ2-2,TGCGCCAGCAGCCAGTCCTACAGGGGTGACGACACCGGGGAGCTGTTTTTT,CASSQSYRGDDTGELFF
TRBD2,TRBV4-1,NA,TRBJ2-5,TGCGCCAGCAGCCTAGGACTAGCGGGGGACGAGACCCAGTACTTC,CASSLGLAGDETQYF
TRBD1,TRBV28,NA,TRBJ2-7,TGTGCCACCCAGACAGGGAACTGGGTCAACGAGCAGTACTTC,CATQTGNWVNEQYF
TRBD1,TRBV27,NA,TRBJ1-2,TGTGCCAGCAGCCGCAAACAGGGGGCAGGGGGCTACACCTTC,CASSRKQGAGGYTF
NA,TRBV18,NA,TRBJ2-5,TGTGCCAGCTCACCCTCGGACAGCCTCCAAGAGACCCAGTACTTC,CASSPSDSLQETQYF
TRBD1,TRBV5-5,few,TRBJ1-2,TGTGCCAGCAGCTCACGTGGGGGAGGACAGGACTTGGGCTACACCTTC,CASSSRGGGQDLGYTF
NA,TRBV15,NA,TRBJ1-4,TGTGCCACCAGCAGACAATCCAGGGAAAAACTGTTTTTT,CATSRQSREKLFF
NA,TRBV6-5,few,TRBJ2-6,TGTGCCAGCAGTAGGGGGGGGACGGGGGCCAACGTCCTGACTTTC,CASSRGGTGANVLTF